This T cell receptor beta chain stems from a study of CXCR3-negative and CXCR3-positive naive CD8 T cells. In the case of this clonotype: Antigen unknown.

UMI-labeled TRB cDNA libraries were prepared by 5' RACE. Following a re-call of the 5' RACE reads, TCRdb has one entry per CDR3 protein and lacks DNA. Found here are about 90,000 distinct CDR3 sequences; the top ten clones hold 0.8% to 0.85%. Whole-study findings and limits: CXCR3-negative naive cells had less hydrophobic TRB CDR3s than did CXCR3-positive naive cells. PBMCs showed partially decreased CXCR3 expression after cryopreservation, and most assays used fresh PBMCs.

The CDR3 consists of 13 residues. Germline loops: CDR1 MDHEN, CDR2 SYDVKM. Sample: naive CXCR3+ CD8+ T cells from blood. As for subset: CD45RO-CCR7+CD27+CD95- naive CD8+ T cells expressing CXCR3 (TNR3+). This clonotype originated in a human donor in good health. Some clones in this sample may be carry-over from other donors' samples. The J gene is TRBJ2-7, the V gene TRBV28; the D gene TCRdb calls, TRBD1, cannot be checked with no DNA. CDR3 sequence: CASSPWGTYEQYF.